One TCR beta chain is described in this entry. The sample originates from a study of cytomegalovirus exposure and HLA in healthy donors. PCR involved 60 Vbeta and 13 Jbeta primers. The protocol was immunoSEQ multiplex PCR, while the TCRdb copy is restricted to in-frame clones and leaves out a portion. The data contain about 170,000 clones, roughly 78% of them singletons. This CDR3 comprises 12 residues. CDR1 and CDR2 from the germline V gene are SNHLY and FYNNEI. V lost 5 bases to trimming and J lost 10 bases; unmatched junction nucleotides: 4. This chain links TRBV2 with TRBJ1-1, with TRBD1 matching over 10 bases. The sequenced material came from PBMCs. This clonotype was sampled from a woman aged 45-59 years in good health and CMV-seropositive. This CDR3 is CASSPDRGGAFF. DNA of the CDR3: TGTGCCAGCAGTCCGGACAGGGGGGGAGCTTTCTTT. Drawing the rest from reference TRBV2 and TRBJ1-1, the complete variable domain is EPEVTQTPSHQVTQMGQEVILRCVPISNHLYFYWYRQILGQKVEFLVSFYNNEISEKSEIFDDQFSVERPDGSNFTLKIRSTKLEDSAMYFCASSPDRGGAFFGQGTRLTVV.